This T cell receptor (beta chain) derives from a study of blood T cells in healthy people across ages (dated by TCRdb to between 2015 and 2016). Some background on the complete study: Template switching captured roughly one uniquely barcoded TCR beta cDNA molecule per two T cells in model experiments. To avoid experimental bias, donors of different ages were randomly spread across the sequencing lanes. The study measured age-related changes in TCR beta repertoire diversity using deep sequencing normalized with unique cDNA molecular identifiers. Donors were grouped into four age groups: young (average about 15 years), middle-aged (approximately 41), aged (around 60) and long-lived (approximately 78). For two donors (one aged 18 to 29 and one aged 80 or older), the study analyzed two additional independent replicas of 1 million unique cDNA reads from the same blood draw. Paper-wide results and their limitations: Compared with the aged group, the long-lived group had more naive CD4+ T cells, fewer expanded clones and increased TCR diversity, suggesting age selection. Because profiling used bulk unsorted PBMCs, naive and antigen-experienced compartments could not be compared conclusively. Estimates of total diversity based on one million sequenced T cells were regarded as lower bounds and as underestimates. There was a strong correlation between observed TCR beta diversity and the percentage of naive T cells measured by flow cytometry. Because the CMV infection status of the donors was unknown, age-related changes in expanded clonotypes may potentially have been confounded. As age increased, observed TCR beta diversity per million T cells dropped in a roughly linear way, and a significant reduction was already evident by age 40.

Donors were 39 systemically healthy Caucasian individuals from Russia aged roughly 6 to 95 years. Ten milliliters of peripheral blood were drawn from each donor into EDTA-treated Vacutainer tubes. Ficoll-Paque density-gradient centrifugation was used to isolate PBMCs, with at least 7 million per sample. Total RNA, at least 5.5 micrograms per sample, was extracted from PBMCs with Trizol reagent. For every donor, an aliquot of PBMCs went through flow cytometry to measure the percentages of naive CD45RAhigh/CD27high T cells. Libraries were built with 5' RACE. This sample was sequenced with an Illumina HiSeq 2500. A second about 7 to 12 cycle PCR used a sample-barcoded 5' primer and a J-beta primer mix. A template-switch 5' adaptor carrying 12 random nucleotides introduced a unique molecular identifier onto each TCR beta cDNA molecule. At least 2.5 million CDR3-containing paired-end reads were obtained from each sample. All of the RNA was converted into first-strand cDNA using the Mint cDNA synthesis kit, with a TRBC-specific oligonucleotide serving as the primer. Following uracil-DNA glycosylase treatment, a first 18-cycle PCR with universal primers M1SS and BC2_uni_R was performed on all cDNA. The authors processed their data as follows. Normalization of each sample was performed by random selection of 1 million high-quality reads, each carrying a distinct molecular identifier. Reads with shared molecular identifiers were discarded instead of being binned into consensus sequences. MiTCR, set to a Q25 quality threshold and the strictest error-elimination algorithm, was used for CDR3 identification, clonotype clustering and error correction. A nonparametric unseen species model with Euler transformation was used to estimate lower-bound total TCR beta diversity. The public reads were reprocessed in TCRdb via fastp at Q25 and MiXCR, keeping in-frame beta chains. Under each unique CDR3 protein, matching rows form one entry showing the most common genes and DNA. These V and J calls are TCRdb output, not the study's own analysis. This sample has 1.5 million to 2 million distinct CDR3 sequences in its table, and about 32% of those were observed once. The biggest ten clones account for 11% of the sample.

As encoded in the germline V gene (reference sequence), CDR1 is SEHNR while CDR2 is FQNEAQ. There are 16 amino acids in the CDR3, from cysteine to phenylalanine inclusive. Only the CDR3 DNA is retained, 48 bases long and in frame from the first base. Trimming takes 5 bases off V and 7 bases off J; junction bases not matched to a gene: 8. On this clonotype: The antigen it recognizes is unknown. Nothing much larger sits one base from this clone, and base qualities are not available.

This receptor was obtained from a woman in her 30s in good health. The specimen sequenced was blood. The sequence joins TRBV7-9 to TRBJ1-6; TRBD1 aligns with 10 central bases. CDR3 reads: CASSRDRGRRNSPLHF. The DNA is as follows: TGTGCCAGCAGCCGAGACAGGGGGCGAAGGAATTCACCCCTCCACTTT.